This T cell receptor beta chain was obtained from a study of cytomegalovirus exposure and HLA in healthy donors. This PCR relied on a set of 60 Vbeta primers and 13 Jbeta primers. Source study methods: A follow-up analysis tallied 73 million or so unique TCR beta chains, some 11 million shared. Generated by immunoSEQ multiplex PCR, the TCRdb table keeps only in-frame clones and is missing some. V and J calls plus clone size are reproduced from that table; the DNA served to infer D and trimming. The table lists about 160,000 clones, roughly four fifths of them singletons. Germline lookup yields CDR1 SQVTM and CDR2 ANQGSEA. This CDR3 region has 14 residues.

The chain joins TRBV29-1 to TRBJ2-5, with 8 bases matching TRBD2. The end of the DNA is better explained by TRBJ2-7, so the J call may be wrong. The material sequenced was PBMCs. The TCR sequence derives from a man in his forties or fifties in good health and CMV-seropositive. CDR3 in amino acids: CSVQAGVGPYEQYF. The DNA of the CDR3 is TGCAGCGTTCAAGCGGGAGTGGGCCCCTACGAGCAGTACTTC.